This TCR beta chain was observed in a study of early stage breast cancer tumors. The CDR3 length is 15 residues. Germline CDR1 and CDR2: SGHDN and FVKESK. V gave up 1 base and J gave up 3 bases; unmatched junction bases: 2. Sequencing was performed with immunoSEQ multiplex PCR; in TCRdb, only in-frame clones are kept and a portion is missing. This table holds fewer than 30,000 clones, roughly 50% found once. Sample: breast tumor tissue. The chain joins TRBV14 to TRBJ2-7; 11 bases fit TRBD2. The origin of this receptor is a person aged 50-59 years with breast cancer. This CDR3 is CASSQVLAGVYEQYF. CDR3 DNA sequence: TGTGCCAGCAGCCAAGTACTAGCGGGAGTCTACGAGCAGTACTTC.